These T cell receptor beta chains were read from a single sample in a study of blood T cell repertoires in COVID-19. The table came from immunoSEQ multiplex PCR; TCRdb's copy has only in-frame clones and leaves some out. Of over 200,000 clones in the sample, over 80% were seen once. Sequenced input: PBMCs or T cells enriched from blood (not recorded which). The receptor source for this set is a man between 18 and 35 years old with acute COVID-19. CDR3s leave out the opening cysteine and the closing phenylalanine or tryptophan. Clone size is stated in some rows and not others, as once, few, many or a class when expanded.

TRBJ1-4	TRBV4-1	-	ASSQPNRGTREKLF
TRBJ2-7	TRBV19	-	ASMRASYEQY
TRBJ2-7	TRBV7-2	-	ASSLAVAVGYEQY
TRBJ2-2	TRBV2	-	ASRPGQGAAGELF
TRBJ1-1	TRBV27	once	ASSLGTVGMNTEAF
TRBJ2-7	TRBV24-1	-	ATSDSGQGYEQY
TRBJ1-1	TRBV13	-	ASSLGGPNTEAF
TRBJ1-3	TRBV11-2	few	ASSSNRGPHSGNTIY
TRBJ2-7	TRBV19	-	ASSIAGTTYEQY
TRBJ2-7	TRBV19	-	ASTPQGQGSHEQY
TRBJ1-5	TRBV6-2/TRBV6-3	-	ASSYGQGNQPQH
TRBJ1-6	TRBV5-4	-	ASSSPDRVNSPLH
TRBJ2-1	TRBV11-3	-	ASSAESGTSGSVYQF
TRBJ2-7	TRBV5-1	once	ASSPPGQGSGEQY
TRBJ2-3	TRBV5-4	-	ASSQRAGREADTQY
TRBJ2-2	TRBV5-1	-	ASSPQGAGLF
TRBJ2-7	TRBV25-1	-	ASSDYSRTSGSKSQY
TRBJ2-1	TRBV4-1	-	ASSQQAGAYNEQF
TRBJ2-5	TRBV11-2	-	ASSLVGETQY
TRBJ2-1	TRBV5-1	-	ASSLRLQGLYNEQF
TRBJ1-5	TRBV27	-	ASSSRGEGQPQH
TRBJ1-5	TRBV7-9	-	ASSRANQPQH